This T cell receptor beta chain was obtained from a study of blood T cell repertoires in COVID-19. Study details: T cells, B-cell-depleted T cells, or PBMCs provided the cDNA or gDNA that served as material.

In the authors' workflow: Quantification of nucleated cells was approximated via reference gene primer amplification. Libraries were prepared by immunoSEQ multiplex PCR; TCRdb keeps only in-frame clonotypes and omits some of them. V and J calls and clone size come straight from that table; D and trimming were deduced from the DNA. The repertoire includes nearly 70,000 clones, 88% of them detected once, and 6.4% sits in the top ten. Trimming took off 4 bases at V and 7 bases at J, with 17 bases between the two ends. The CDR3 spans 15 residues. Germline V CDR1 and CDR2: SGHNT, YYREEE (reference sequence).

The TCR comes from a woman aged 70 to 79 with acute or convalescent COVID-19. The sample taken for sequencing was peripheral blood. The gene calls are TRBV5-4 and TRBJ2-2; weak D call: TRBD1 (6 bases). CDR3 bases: TGTGCCAGCAGCCGAGGGACACCTCAGGGCGGGGAGCTGTTTTTT. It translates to CASSRGTPQGGELFF. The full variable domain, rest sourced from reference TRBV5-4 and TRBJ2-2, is ETGVTQSPTHLIKTRGQQVTLRCSSQSGHNTVSWYQQALGQGPQFIFQYYREEENGRGNFPPRFSGLQFPNYSSELNVNALELDDSALYLCASSRGTPQGGELFFGEGSRLTVL.